In this sample, the clone carrying this T cell receptor (beta chain) turned up once. Repertoires were generated with immunoSEQ multiplex PCR, while TCRdb's copy carries only in-frame clones and drops some. The table shows 650,000 to 950,000 clones, with around 85% occurring only once. The sample originates from a study of shared T cell receptors in the human thymus. The germline V gene has CDR1 LNHDA and CDR2 SQIVND (reference sequence). The CDR3 is 16 residues long. The V gene lost 3 bases and the J gene lost 1 base, with 15 bases spanning the gap. This same sample was also part of a study on human thymus T cells. Per that study: There were highly overlapping thymic repertoires among unrelated individuals, as related research reported.

The receptor was derived from a girl in the first two years of life with a congenital heart defect. Sample: thymocytes. The chain combines TRBV19 with TRBJ1-2; D gene ambiguous. The CDR3 nucleotides are TGTGCCAGTAGTATCACTCCGGGGTCCCTTAACTATGGCTACACCTTC. This encodes CASSITPGSLNYGYTF.